These 27 T cell receptor beta chains were all obtained from the same sample, sequenced in a study of metastatic and nonmetastatic thyroid tumors. Thyroid surgery took place with no prior treatment in any patient. TCRdb reanalyzed the PCR reads via MiXCR. Found here are roughly 28,000 clones, approximately 16% of them singletons; the top ten hold around 4.2%. Specimen: blood. Every receptor here comes from a female donor with papillary thyroid cancer or a benign thyroid nodule (not recorded which). Some clones in this sample may be carry-over from other donors' samples.

With respect to this clone: This clone may be a read error of a much larger clone one base away. J is TRBJ2-4 and V is TRBV4-1; no definite D call. There are 11 residues in the CDR3. Trimming cost V 6 bases and J 15 bases, with 15 bases left between them. Germline V lookup: CDR1 MGHRA, CDR2 YSYEKL. The CDR3 protein is CASRALDLWYF. The DNA of the CDR3 is TGCGCCAGCAGGGCCCTGGACCTGTGGTACTTC.

This clone was observed many times. The V call is TRBV28, the J call TRBJ2-7; D possibly matches TRBD1 or TRBD2 (6 bases each). V lost 1 base and J 4 bases, leaving 14 bases between the germline ends. The CDR3 spans 15 residues. Germline loops: CDR1 MDHEN, CDR2 SYDVKM. The CDR3, as DNA: TGTGCCAGCAGTTTATCTTCCGGGGGCGGGTACGAGCAGTACTTC. This codes for CASSLSSGGGYEQYF.

This clone was picked up many times. V usage is TRBV6-1 and J usage is TRBJ1-5; no reliable D call. Germline V gene sequence: CDR1 MNHNS, CDR2 SASEGT. The CDR3 has 13 amino acids. Trimming took 4 bases from V and 0 from J, leaving 4 bases between them. The CDR3 DNA is TGTGCCAGCAGTGTCTATAGCAATCAGCCCCAGCATTTT. It is translated as CASSVYSNQPQHF.

Ten or more counts support this clone. The chain links TRBV10-1 to TRBJ2-3; 11 nucleotides agree with TRBD1. The CDR3 length is 14 residues. With V trimmed by 10 bases and J by 5 bases, 8 bases remained unmatched. Germline-derived CDR1 and CDR2 are WNHNN and SYGVQD (reference sequence). The CDR3 here is CATQRDRGKDTQYF. CDR3 DNA sequence: TGCGCCACCCAACGGGACAGGGGGAAAGATACGCAGTATTTT.

This clone was seen many times. The gene calls are TRBV5-1 and TRBJ2-1, with D maybe TRBD2 (5 bases). Germline V gene sequence: CDR1 SGHRS, CDR2 YFSETQ. Trimming removed 0 bases from V and 7 bases from J, with 17 bases in between. The CDR3 contains 16 residues. CDR3 protein: CASSLDISTGRNEQFF. The CDR3 nucleotides read TGCGCCAGCAGCTTGGATATTTCGACGGGAAGAAATGAGCAGTTCTTC.

This clone was detected once. This rearrangement joins TRBV4-1 to TRBJ1-6; D may be TRBD1 (6 bases). CDR1 and CDR2 (germline): MGHRA, YSYEKL. V was cut by 0 bases and J by 8 bases, with 17 bases left in between. The CDR3 spans 17 residues. CDR3 DNA sequence: TGCGCCAGCAGCCAAGAAGTGGTGGCAGGGGTGGATTCACCCCTCCACTTT. This translates into CASSQEVVAGVDSPLHF.

This clone has a count of ten or more. The chain is built from TRBV19 and TRBJ1-6; weak D call: TRBD1 (6 bases). There are 16 residues in the CDR3. V was shortened by 10 bases and J by 5 bases, with 21 bases between the two germline ends. Germline lookup yields CDR1 LNHDA and CDR2 SQIVND (reference sequence). CDR3 in amino acids: CATKEDRRPDNSPLHF. CDR3 DNA sequence: TGTGCCACCAAGGAAGACAGGCGCCCCGATAATTCACCCCTCCACTTT.

Ten or more counts support this clone. The gene calls are TRBV20-1 and TRBJ1-1; perhaps TRBD1 as D (6 bases). Germline assignment: CDR1 DFQATT and CDR2 SNEGSKA (reference sequence). This CDR3 region has 13 residues. Trimming left V 3 bases short and J 6 bases short, with 14 bases between. The CDR3 DNA follows: TGCAGTGCTAGTCAGGGGTTCGGGTCTGAAGCTTTCTTT. Encoded protein: CSASQGFGSEAFF.

This clone was seen at least ten times. J is TRBJ2-1 and V is TRBV29-1, with D hard to call. The CDR3 length is 13 residues. Trimming took off 4 bases at V and 1 base at J, with 8 bases between the two ends. CDR1 is SQVTM and CDR2 is ANQGSEA in the germline V gene. The CDR3 protein is CSVVNDSYNEQFF. The CDR3 DNA sequence: TGCAGCGTTGTGAACGATTCCTACAATGAGCAGTTCTTC.

The chain uses TRBV7-3 and TRBJ2-1, with unresolved D. Germline loops: CDR1 SGHTA, CDR2 FQGTGA. The CDR3 has 15 amino acids. With 1 base removed from V and 4 bases from J, the gap between germline ends came to 11 bases. The DNA of the CDR3 is TGTGCCAGCAGCTTAAATGTTGGGATATACAATGAGCAGTTCTTC. Its protein product is CASSLNVGIYNEQFF.

The table lists this clone with many counts. The rearrangement uses TRBV25-1 and TRBJ1-5; TRBD1 might be the D (5 bases). Germline CDR1 and CDR2: MGHDK and SYGVNS. The length of the CDR3 is 14 residues. Trimming pared 1 base from V and 3 bases from J, leaving 7 bases between. The chain's CDR3 is CASSELGVNQPQHF. CDR3 in DNA: TGTGCCAGCAGTGAATTGGGGGTCAATCAGCCCCAGCATTTT. The full variable domain, in which reference TRBV25-1 and TRBJ1-5 provide the parts outside the CDR3, is EADIYQTPRYLVIGTGKKITLECSQTMGHDKMYWYQQDPGMELHLIHYSYGVNSTEKGDLSSESTVSRIRTEHFPLTLESARPSHTSQYLCASSELGVNQPQHFGDGTRLSIL.

This clone was found many times. V usage is TRBV27 and J usage is TRBJ2-1, with D unclear. V was pared by 0 bases and J by 5 bases, with 17 bases between. The CDR3 is 17 amino acids. Germline CDR1 reads MNHEY; CDR2 reads SMNVEV (reference sequence). The CDR3 here is CASSLSAVLASHNEQFF. CDR3 nucleotides: TGTGCCAGCAGTTTATCGGCCGTTTTAGCTTCCCACAATGAGCAGTTCTTC.

This clone was observed at least ten times. The genes are TRBV11-3 and TRBJ2-1, with no clear D. Trimming took off 5 bases at V and 6 bases at J, with 17 bases between the two ends. This CDR3 is built from 15 residues. Germline lookup yields CDR1 SGHNT and CDR2 YENEEA. This chain's CDR3 is CASSPKVGLANEQFF. The CDR3, as DNA: TGTGCCAGCAGCCCCAAGGTAGGTCTCGCCAATGAGCAGTTCTTC.

The sample holds a few counts of this clone. This may stem from a read error, because a much larger clone lies one nucleotide away. The chain recombines TRBV4-2 with TRBJ2-1; D possibly matches TRBD1 or TRBD2 (6 bases each). This CDR3 is built from 17 residues. Trimming shortened V by 0 bases and J by 5 bases, and 17 bases separated the two germline ends. The germline CDR1 and CDR2 sequences are LGHNA and YNFKEQ. This CDR3 is CASSQDRGWGAHNEQFF. CDR3 DNA sequence: TGTGCCAGCAGCCAAGACAGGGGTTGGGGGGCCCACAATGAGCAGTTCTTC.

This clone is judged medium-sized. Written as DNA, the CDR3 is TGTGCCAGCAGTACTGGAACAAACGGTGAAAAACTGTTTTTT. It translates to CASSTGTNGEKLFF. The V and J genes are TRBV12-3 or TRBV12-4 and TRBJ1-4; D remains ambiguous. Between the trimmed V and J ends, which lost 5 bases and 7 bases, there was a span of 14 bases. This CDR3 is built from 14 residues.

This clone has a count of ten or more. V usage is TRBV15 and J usage is TRBJ2-7; the match to TRBD1 covers 10 bases. The CDR3 totals 16 residues. The germline CDR1 and CDR2 sequences are LNHNV and YYDKDF (reference sequence). Losses at the gene ends were 1 base for V and 6 bases for J; bases not matched to a gene: 9. The CDR3 coding sequence is TGTGCCACCAGCAGAGTGATTAGGGACAGGGGATCCGAGCAGTACTTC. This encodes CATSRVIRDRGSEQYF.

This clone was counted at least ten times. V and J are TRBV24-1 and TRBJ2-1; TRBD2 matches at 16 bases. The ends lost 4 bases at V and 0 bases at J; junction bases unmatched: 8. CDR3 size: 20 residues. Germline V CDR1 and CDR2: KGHDR, SFDVKD. The DNA of the CDR3 is TGTGCCACCAGTGACCCGCCGGGACTAGCGGGAGGGAGCTCCTACAATGAGCAGTTCTTC. Its protein product is CATSDPPGLAGGSSYNEQFF.

This clone was detected ten times or more. This CDR3 reads CSASSDLAGEKYNEQFF. The CDR3 nucleotides read TGCAGTGCTAGTAGTGACTTAGCGGGAGAGAAATACAATGAGCAGTTCTTC. The J gene is TRBJ2-1, the V gene TRBV20-1; 9 nucleotides align to TRBD2. Per germline, CDR1 DFQATT and CDR2 SNEGSKA (reference sequence). The CDR3 sequence is 17 residues long. The trim removed 3 bases at V and 4 bases at J, leaving 13 bases unmatched.

The V gene is TRBV5-1, the J gene TRBJ2-2; 9 bases fit TRBD2. J gave up 3 bases and V 4 bases, and 13 bases lay outside the gene matches. CDR1 and CDR2 from the germline V gene are SGHRS and YFSETQ. The length of the CDR3 is 18 residues. This CDR3 is CASSIRGSGSGHTGELFF. The CDR3 DNA reads TGCGCCAGCAGCATCCGGGGTAGCGGGAGCGGGCACACCGGGGAGCTGTTTTTT.

By frequency in the sample, this clone is medium-sized. The J gene is TRBJ2-1, the V gene TRBV6-4; a possible D gene is TRBD2 (5 bases). Trimming took off 4 bases at V and 1 base at J, with 8 bases between the two ends. This CDR3 has 14 residues. CDR1 and CDR2 (germline): MRHNA, SNTAGT. The CDR3 loop reads CASSVGGSYNEQFF. CDR3 DNA sequence: TGTGCCAGCAGTGTAGGAGGTTCCTACAATGAGCAGTTCTTC.

This clone was found a few times. Since a much larger clone is just one base distant, this may be a read error. The genes are TRBV9 and TRBJ1-6; D is possibly TRBD1 (5 bases). Trimming removed 7 bases from V and 8 bases from J, with 13 bases in between. Germline CDR1 is SGDLS and CDR2 is YYNGEE. The CDR3 contains 13 residues. The CDR3 DNA is TGTGCCAGCGGAACATGGGGCTATTCACCCCTCCACTTT. Translating gives CASGTWGYSPLHF.

Ten or more counts support this clone. The V and J genes are TRBV12-5 and TRBJ1-5, with 7 bases that match TRBD1. In germline, CDR1 is LGHNT, CDR2 FRNRAP. V gave up 1 base and J gave up 6 bases; unmatched junction bases: 0. The CDR3 spans 13 residues. This CDR3 reads CASGLGQGQPQHF. The CDR3 region has the DNA TGTGCTAGTGGTTTGGGACAGGGTCAGCCCCAGCATTTT.

The chain joins TRBV28 to TRBJ1-3; 7 nucleotides line up with TRBD1. This CDR3 region has 14 residues. J was trimmed by 2 bases and V by 3 bases; bases with no gene match: 1. Germline CDR1 MDHEN, CDR2 SYDVKM. CDR3 protein: CASSLDRTGNTIYF. DNA for the CDR3: TGTGCCAGCAGTTTGGACAGGACTGGAAACACCATATATTTT.

This clone came up many times. CDR3 in amino acids: CASSQSLAGGSYNEQFF. The DNA of the CDR3 is TGCGCCAGCAGCCAGTCATTAGCGGGAGGGAGCTACAATGAGCAGTTCTTC. The rearrangement links TRBV4-1 to TRBJ2-1, with 11 bases aligning to TRBD2. With V trimmed by 3 bases and J by 3 bases, 7 bases remained unmatched. Germline assignment: CDR1 MGHRA and CDR2 YSYEKL. The CDR3 has 17 residues.

Relative to its sample, this clone is medium-sized (0.01 to 0.1%). The chain has TRBV7-2 and TRBJ2-1, with TRBD2 identical over 11 bases. Trimming took 5 bases from V and 3 from J; bases not matched to a gene: 9. The CDR3 extends over 17 amino acids. Germline V gene lookup returns CDR1 SGHTA and CDR2 FQGNSA. The DNA for the CDR3 is TGTGCCAGCAGCCTCCGATCGGGACTAGCGGACTACAATGAGCAGTTCTTC. This encodes CASSLRSGLADYNEQFF.

This clone has ten or more counts. Here the CDR3 DNA reads TGTGCCAGCAAAACCCTCAGGGGTTTGGGTGAAAAACTGTTTTTT. Amino acid sequence: CASKTLRGLGEKLFF. J is TRBJ1-4 and V is TRBV27; weak D call: TRBD1 (6 bases). The CDR3 has 15 residues. The ends were cut back, 7 bases at V and 7 bases at J, with 19 bases in the middle. The germline V gene encodes CDR1 MNHEY and CDR2 SMNVEV (reference sequence).

The sample holds many counts of this clone. The same CDR3 can be traced to other DNA sequences in this sample. V is TRBV30 and J is TRBJ1-6; D gene ambiguous. This CDR3 contains 12 residues. Deletions cut 3 bases from V and 8 bases from J, with 8 bases between. Looked up from germline, CDR1 is GTSNPN and CDR2 is SVGIG (reference sequence). The CDR3 is CAWRGGDSPLHF. The CDR3, as DNA: TGTGCCTGGAGGGGCGGGGATTCACCCCTCCACTTT.